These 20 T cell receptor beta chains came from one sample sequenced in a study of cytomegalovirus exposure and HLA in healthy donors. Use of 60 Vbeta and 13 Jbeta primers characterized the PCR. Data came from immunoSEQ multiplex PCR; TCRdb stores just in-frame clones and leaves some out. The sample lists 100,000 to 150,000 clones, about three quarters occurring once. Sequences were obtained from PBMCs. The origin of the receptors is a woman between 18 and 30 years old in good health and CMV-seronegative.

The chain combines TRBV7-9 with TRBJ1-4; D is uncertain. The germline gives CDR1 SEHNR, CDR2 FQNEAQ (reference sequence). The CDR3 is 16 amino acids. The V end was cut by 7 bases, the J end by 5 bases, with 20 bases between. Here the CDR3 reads CASTVAPDTGNEKLFF. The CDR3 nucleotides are TGTGCCAGCACCGTCGCCCCAGACACGGGGAATGAAAAACTGTTTTTT. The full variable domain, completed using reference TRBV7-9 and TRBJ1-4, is DTGVSQNPRHKITKRGQNVTFRCDPISEHNRLYWYRQTLGQGPEFLTYFQNEAQLEKSRLLSDRFSAERPKGSFSTLEIQRTEQGDSAMYLCASTVAPDTGNEKLFFGSGTQLSVL.

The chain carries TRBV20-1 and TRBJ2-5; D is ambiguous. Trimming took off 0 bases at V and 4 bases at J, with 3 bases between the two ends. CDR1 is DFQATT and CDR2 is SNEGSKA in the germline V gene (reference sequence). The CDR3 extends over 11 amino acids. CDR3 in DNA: TGCAGTGCTAGAGATCTAGAGACCCAGTACTTC. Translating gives CSARDLETQYF.

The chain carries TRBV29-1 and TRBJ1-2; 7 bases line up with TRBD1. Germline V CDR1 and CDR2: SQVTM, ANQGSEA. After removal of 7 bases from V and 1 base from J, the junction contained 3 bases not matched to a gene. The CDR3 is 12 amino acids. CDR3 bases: TGCAGCGCCGGACAGGTTAACTATGGCTACACCTTC. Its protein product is CSAGQVNYGYTF.

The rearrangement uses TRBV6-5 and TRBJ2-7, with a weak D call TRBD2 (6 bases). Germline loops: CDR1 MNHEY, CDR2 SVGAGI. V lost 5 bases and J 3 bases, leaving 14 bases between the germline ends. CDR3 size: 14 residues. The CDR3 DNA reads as TGTGCCAGCAGTCACCGTGGGAGGATCTACGAGCAGTACTTC. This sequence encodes CASSHRGRIYEQYF.

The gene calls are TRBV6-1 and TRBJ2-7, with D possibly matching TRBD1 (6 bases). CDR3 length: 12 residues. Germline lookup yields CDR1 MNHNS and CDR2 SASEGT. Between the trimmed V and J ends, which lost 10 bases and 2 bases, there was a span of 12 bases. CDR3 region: CATQGYAYEQYF. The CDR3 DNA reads TGTGCCACTCAGGGGTACGCCTACGAGCAGTACTTC.

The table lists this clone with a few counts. This chain's CDR3 is CASSLALAGVSETQYF. CDR3 in DNA: TGCGCCAGCAGCTTGGCACTAGCGGGAGTCTCAGAGACCCAGTACTTC. The chain recombines TRBV5-1 with TRBJ2-5; 11 nucleotides align to TRBD2. This CDR3 has 16 amino acids. Germline values: CDR1 SGHRS, CDR2 YFSETQ. V was clipped by 0 bases and J by 4 bases; unmatched bases: 5.

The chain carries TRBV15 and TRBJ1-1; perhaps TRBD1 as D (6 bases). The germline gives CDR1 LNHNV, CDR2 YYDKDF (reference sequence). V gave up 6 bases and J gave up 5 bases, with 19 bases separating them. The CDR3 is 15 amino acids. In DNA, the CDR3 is TGTGCCACCAGGTTTGGCACAGGGCTTCGGACTGAAGCTTTCTTT. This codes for CATRFGTGLRTEAFF.

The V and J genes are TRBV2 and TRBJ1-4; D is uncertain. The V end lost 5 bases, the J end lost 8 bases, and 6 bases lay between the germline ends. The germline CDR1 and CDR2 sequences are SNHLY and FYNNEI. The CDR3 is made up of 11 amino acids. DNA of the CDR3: TGTGCCAGCAGTTCCGGGGAAAAACTGTTTTTT. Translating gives CASSSGEKLFF.

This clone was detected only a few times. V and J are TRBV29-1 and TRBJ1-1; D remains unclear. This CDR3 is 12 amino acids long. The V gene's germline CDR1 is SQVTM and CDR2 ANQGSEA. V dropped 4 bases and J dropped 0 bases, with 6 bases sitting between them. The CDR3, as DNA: TGCAGCGTTGGGGAGTTGAACACTGAAGCTTTCTTT. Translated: CSVGELNTEAFF.

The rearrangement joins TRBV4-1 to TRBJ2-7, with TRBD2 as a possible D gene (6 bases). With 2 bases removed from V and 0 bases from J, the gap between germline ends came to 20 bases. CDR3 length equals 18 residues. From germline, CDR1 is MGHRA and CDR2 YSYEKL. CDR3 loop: CASSQSGGVSTSSYEQYF. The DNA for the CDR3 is TGCGCCAGCAGCCAATCTGGAGGGGTGTCTACCAGCTCCTACGAGCAGTACTTC.

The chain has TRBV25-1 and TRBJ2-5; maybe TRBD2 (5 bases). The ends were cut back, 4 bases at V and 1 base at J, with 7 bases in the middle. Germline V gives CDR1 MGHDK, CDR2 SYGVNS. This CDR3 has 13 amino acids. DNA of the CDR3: TGTGCCAGCAGTGGGACTTTCCAAGAGACCCAGTACTTC. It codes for CASSGTFQETQYF. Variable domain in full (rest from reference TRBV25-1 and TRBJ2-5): EADIYQTPRYLVIGTGKKITLECSQTMGHDKMYWYQQDPGMELHLIHYSYGVNSTEKGDLSSESTVSRIRTEHFPLTLESARPSHTSQYLCASSGTFQETQYFGPGTRLLVL.

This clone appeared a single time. The CDR3 sequence is CASSLDINYGYTF. As DNA, the CDR3 is TGTGCCAGCAGTTTGGACATAAACTATGGCTACACCTTC. The chain uses TRBV27 and TRBJ1-2; a possible D gene is TRBD1 (5 bases). The CDR3 runs 13 residues. The V and J ends lost 3 bases and 2 bases respectively, with 7 bases between them. CDR1 MNHEY and CDR2 SMNVEV come from the germline V gene (reference sequence).

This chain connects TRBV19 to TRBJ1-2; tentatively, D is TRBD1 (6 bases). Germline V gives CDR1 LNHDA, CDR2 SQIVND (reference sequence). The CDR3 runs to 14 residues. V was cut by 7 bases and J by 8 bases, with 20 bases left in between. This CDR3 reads CASTPGVQYWGYTF. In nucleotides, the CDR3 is TGTGCCAGTACCCCAGGGGTACAGTACTGGGGCTACACCTTC.

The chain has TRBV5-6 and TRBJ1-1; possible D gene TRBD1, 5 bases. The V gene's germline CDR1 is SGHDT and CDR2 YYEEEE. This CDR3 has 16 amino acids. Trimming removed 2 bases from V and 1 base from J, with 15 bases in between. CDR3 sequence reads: CASSFRDRGGNTEAFF. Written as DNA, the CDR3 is TGTGCCAGCAGCTTCCGGGACCGGGGGGGGAACACTGAAGCTTTCTTT.

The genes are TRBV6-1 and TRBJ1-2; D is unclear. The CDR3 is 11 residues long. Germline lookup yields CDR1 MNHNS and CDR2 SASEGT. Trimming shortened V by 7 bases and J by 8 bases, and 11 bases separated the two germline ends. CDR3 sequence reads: CASTPWEGYTF. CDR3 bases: TGTGCCAGCACCCCATGGGAGGGCTACACCTTC.

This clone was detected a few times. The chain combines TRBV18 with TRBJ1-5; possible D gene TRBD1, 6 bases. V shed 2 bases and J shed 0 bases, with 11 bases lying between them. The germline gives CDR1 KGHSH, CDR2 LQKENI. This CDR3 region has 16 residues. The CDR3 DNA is TGTGCCAGCTCACCAACCGGGACACTTAGCAATCAGCCCCAGCATTTT. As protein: CASSPTGTLSNQPQHF.

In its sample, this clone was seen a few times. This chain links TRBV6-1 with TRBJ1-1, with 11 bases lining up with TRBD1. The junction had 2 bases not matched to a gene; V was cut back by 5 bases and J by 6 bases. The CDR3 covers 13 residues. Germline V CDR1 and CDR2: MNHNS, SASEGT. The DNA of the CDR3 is TGTGCCAGCAGTCGGGACAGGGGGTCTGAAGCTTTCTTT. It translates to CASSRDRGSEAFF.

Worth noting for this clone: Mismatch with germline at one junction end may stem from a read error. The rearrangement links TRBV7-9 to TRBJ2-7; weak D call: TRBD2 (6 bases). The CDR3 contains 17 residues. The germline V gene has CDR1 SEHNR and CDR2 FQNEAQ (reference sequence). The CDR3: CSSSLDGGKKHRYEQYF. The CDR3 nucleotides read TGTTCCAGCAGCTTAGACGGAGGGAAAAAGCACCGGTACGAGCAGTACTTC.

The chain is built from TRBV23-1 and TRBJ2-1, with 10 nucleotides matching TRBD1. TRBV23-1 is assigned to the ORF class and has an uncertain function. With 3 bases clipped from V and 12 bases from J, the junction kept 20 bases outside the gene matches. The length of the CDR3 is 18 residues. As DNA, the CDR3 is TGCGCCAGCAGTCAGCCGGTTAGGACAGGGGGTTCCCCGACAGGGCAGTTCTTC. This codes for CASSQPVRTGGSPTGQFF.

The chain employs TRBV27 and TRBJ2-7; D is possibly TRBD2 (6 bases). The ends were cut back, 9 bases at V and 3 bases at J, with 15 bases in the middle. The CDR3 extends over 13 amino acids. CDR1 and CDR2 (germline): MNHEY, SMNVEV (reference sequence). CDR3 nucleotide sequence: TGTGCCAGTGGAGGGCTAGCAGGCTACGAGCAGTACTTC. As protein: CASGGLAGYEQYF.